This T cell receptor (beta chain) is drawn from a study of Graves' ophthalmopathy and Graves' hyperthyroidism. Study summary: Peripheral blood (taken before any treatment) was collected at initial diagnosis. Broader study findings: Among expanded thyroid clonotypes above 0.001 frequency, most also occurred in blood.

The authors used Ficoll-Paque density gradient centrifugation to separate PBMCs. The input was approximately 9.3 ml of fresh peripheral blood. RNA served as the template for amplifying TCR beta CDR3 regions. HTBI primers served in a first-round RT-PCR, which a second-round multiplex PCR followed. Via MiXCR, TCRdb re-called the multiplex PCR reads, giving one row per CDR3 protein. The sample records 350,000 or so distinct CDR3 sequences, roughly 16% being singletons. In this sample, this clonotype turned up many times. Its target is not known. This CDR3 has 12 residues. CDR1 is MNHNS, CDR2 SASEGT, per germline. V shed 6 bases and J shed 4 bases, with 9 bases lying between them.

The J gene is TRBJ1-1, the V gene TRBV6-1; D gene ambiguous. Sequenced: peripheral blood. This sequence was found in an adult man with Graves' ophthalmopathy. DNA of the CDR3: TGTGCCAGCAGCCCTAGCGGCACTGAAGCTTTCTTT. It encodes CASSPSGTEAFF.